The 17 T cell receptor beta chains below all came from one sample that was sequenced in a study of T cells after posttransplantation cyclophosphamide. The repertoire was sequenced with immunoSEQ multiplex PCR; TCRdb's copy has only in-frame clones and lacks some. The table records about 11,000 clones, about 95% of them present only once. The sequencing sample was made of naive CD8+ T cells sorted from PBMCs. The origin of the receptors is a man younger than 40 in good health and a related stem cell transplant donor.

This chain joins TRBV4-3 and TRBJ2-7, with 11 bases lining up with TRBD1. The germline CDR1 and CDR2 sequences are LGHNA and YSLEER. This CDR3 region has 14 residues. The J segment lost 2 bases and the V segment lost 9 bases, leaving 6 bases of the junction unmatched. The CDR3 coding sequence is TGCGCCAGGCCGGACAGGGGGCCAACCTACGAGCAGTACTTC. It codes for CARPDRGPTYEQYF.

This chain links TRBV27 with TRBJ2-2; a weak D match, TRBD2 (5 bases). The CDR3 runs 15 residues. Trimming cost V 8 bases and J 6 bases, with 19 bases left between them. Germline V gene sequence: CDR1 MNHEY, CDR2 SMNVEV (reference sequence). CDR3: CASGRIKARAGELFF. CDR3 DNA: TGTGCCAGCGGGAGAATCAAAGCACGGGCCGGGGAGCTGTTTTTT.

This clone was observed a single time. The chain uses TRBV28 and TRBJ2-3; possible D gene TRBD2, 6 bases. The germline gives CDR1 MDHEN, CDR2 SYDVKM. V was pared by 3 bases and J by 0 bases, with 7 bases between. The length of the CDR3 is 14 residues. Here the CDR3 reads CASSFAGSTDTQYF. CDR3 nucleotide sequence: TGTGCCAGCAGTTTCGCGGGGAGCACAGATACGCAGTATTTT.

The V gene is TRBV19, the J gene TRBJ2-7; TRBD2 aligns across 11 bases. CDR3 length: 14 residues. V was clipped by 6 bases and J by 3 bases; unmatched bases: 4. Per germline, CDR1 LNHDA and CDR2 SQIVND (reference sequence). CDR3 in DNA: TGTGCCAGTAGCCCTAGCGGGGGGCACTACGAGCAGTACTTC. Translation: CASSPSGGHYEQYF. Together with reference TRBV19 and TRBJ2-7, the CDR3 gives the full variable domain: DGGITQSPKYLFRKEGQNVTLSCEQNLNHDAMYWYRQDPGQGLRLIYYSQIVNDFQKGDIAEGYSVSREKKESFPLTVTSAQKNPTAFYLCASSPSGGHYEQYFGPGTRLTVT.

The chain has TRBV9 and TRBJ2-3; 12 nucleotides match TRBD2. This CDR3 region has 16 residues. The germline V gene has CDR1 SGDLS and CDR2 YYNGEE. Trimming at V came to 1 base and at J to 2 bases, leaving 2 bases not matched to a gene. The CDR3 DNA follows: TGTGCCAGCAGCGTAACTAGCGGGGGGTTCACAGATACGCAGTATTTT. It codes for CASSVTSGGFTDTQYF.

The rearrangement joins TRBV29-1 to TRBJ2-7; 8 bases align to TRBD1. CDR3 size: 16 residues. The V and J ends lost 0 bases and 3 bases, in that order; junction bases with no gene match: 10. Per germline, CDR1 SQVTM and CDR2 ANQGSEA. For the CDR3, the DNA is TGCAGCGTTGAAGATATCTCCCCAGGGGGCGACTACGAGCAGTACTTC. It is translated as CSVEDISPGGDYEQYF.

V is TRBV21-1 and J is TRBJ2-3; no check of the table's D call, TRBD1, against the DNA was made. TRBV21-1 is classified as a pseudogene. The CDR3 length is 16 residues. This CDR3 is CASSPGQEPFPDTQYF. The CDR3 bases are TGTGCCAGCAGCCCCGGACAGGAGCCGTTTCCAGATACGCAGTATTTT.

J is TRBJ2-1 and V is TRBV7-6, with D perhaps matching TRBD2 (5 bases). CDR1 SGHVS and CDR2 FNYEAQ come from the germline V gene. V lost 5 bases and J lost 8, with 19 bases in between. The CDR3 extends over 15 amino acids. This CDR3 is CASSLELSLRDEQFF. The CDR3 coding sequence is TGTGCCAGCAGCCTCGAACTGTCCCTGCGGGATGAGCAGTTCTTC.

V usage is TRBV25-1 and J usage is TRBJ1-6, with D unclear. The V gene lost 8 bases and the J gene lost 9 bases, with 17 bases spanning the gap. In germline, CDR1 is MGHDK, CDR2 SYGVNS. This CDR3 comprises 14 residues. The DNA of the CDR3 is TGTGCCAGCTCAGGAGGGAGCCGGGGTTCACCCCTCCACTTT. It encodes CASSGGSRGSPLHF.

The V call is TRBV9, the J call TRBJ2-3, with 7 bases lining up with TRBD1. This CDR3 has 15 amino acids. J lost 0 bases, V lost 3 bases, and 4 bases had no gene match. Germline lookup yields CDR1 SGDLS and CDR2 YYNGEE. The CDR3 bases are TGTGCCAGCAGCGACCGGGACAGAAGCACAGATACGCAGTATTTT. Its translation: CASSDRDRSTDTQYF.

The gene calls are TRBV7-9 and TRBJ2-5, with D perhaps matching TRBD1 (6 bases). With the DNA end fitting TRBJ2-7 better, the J assignment may be wrong. Germline V CDR1 and CDR2: SEHNR, FQNEAQ (reference sequence). The CDR3 contains 14 residues. CDR3 sequence (DNA): TGTGCCAGCAGCTTCCCAGACAGGTTCTACGAGCAGTACTTC. Its translation is CASSFPDRFYEQYF.

This clone appeared once. The V gene is TRBV27, the J gene TRBJ2-1; possible D gene TRBD2, 5 bases. Germline assignment: CDR1 MNHEY and CDR2 SMNVEV (reference sequence). V lost 2 bases and J 10 bases, leaving 12 bases between the germline ends. The CDR3 totals 13 residues. CDR3 DNA: TGTGCCAGCAGTTTAGGGCTAGCCGTCGAGCAGTTCTTC. Protein product: CASSLGLAVEQFF.

This chain joins TRBV7-9 and TRBJ1-1, with D unclear. Germline CDR1 SEHNR, CDR2 FQNEAQ (reference sequence). V shed 0 bases and J shed 3 bases, with 8 bases lying between them. There are 14 residues in the CDR3. The CDR3 coding sequence is TGTGCCAGCAGCTTAGCGCGGCGGGACACTGAAGCTTTCTTT. Amino acid sequence: CASSLARRDTEAFF.

This CDR3 is CASSLLAGAHSGANVLTF. The CDR3 DNA sequence: TGTGCCAGCAGCTTACTAGCGGGGGCACACTCTGGGGCCAACGTCCTGACTTTC. The chain carries TRBV7-2 and TRBJ2-6, with 10 bases aligning to TRBD2. Germline assignment: CDR1 SGHTA and CDR2 FQGNSA. The CDR3 sequence is 18 residues long. With V trimmed by 2 bases and J by 0 bases, 4 bases remained unmatched.

This chain links TRBV5-4 with TRBJ2-5; 7 bases match TRBD1. Germline CDR1 reads SGHNT; CDR2 reads YYREEE (reference sequence). V lost 4 bases, J lost 1 base, and 4 bases stayed unmatched. The CDR3 is 14 amino acids. This CDR3 is CASSTGTAQETQYF. The CDR3 coding sequence is TGTGCCAGCAGCACCGGGACAGCCCAAGAGACCCAGTACTTC.

This chain connects TRBV27 to TRBJ2-7, with a tentative D call TRBD1 (5 bases). CDR1 MNHEY and CDR2 SMNVEV come from the germline V gene (reference sequence). The CDR3 has 12 residues. The CDR3: CAVVGAPDEQYF. In nucleotides, the CDR3 is TGTGCGGTGGTAGGGGCGCCGGACGAGCAGTACTTC.

The chain carries TRBV7-3 and TRBJ2-1; a weak D match, TRBD2 (5 bases). The V end was cut by 4 bases, the J end by 10 bases, with 8 bases between. The CDR3 sequence is 11 residues long. The germline CDR1 and CDR2 sequences are SGHTA and FQGTGA. Here the CDR3 DNA reads TGTGCCAGCAGCTCCGGAGGAGAGCAGTTCTTC. Translating it yields CASSSGGEQFF.